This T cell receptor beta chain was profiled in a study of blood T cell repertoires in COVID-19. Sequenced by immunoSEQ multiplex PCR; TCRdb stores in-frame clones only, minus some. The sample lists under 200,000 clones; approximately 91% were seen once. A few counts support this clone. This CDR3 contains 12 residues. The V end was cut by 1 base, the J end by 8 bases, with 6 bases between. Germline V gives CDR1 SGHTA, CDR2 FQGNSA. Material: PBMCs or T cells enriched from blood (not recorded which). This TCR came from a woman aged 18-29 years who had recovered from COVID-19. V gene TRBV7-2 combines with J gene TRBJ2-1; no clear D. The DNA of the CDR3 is TGTGCCAGCAGCTTAGTTTCCGATGAGCAGTTCTTC. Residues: CASSLVSDEQFF.